The text below deals with one T cell receptor beta chain. The data originate from a study of blood T cell repertoires in COVID-19. Cohorts were based on clinical histories the participants reported. Original handling: It was from reference gene primer amplification that nucleated cell counts were estimated. Sequencing was performed with immunoSEQ multiplex PCR; in TCRdb, only in-frame clones are kept and a portion is missing. That table supplies the V and J calls and clone size; D and trimming were determined from the DNA. Counted here are around 300,000 clones, around 91% occurring once; the ten biggest clones make up 1.7%. CDR3 size: 16 residues. Germline values: CDR1 SGHRS, CDR2 YFSETQ. With 0 bases clipped from V and 9 bases from J, the junction kept 9 bases outside the gene matches.

The clonotype comes from a woman aged 18-29 years with acute COVID-19. Sequenced: PBMCs or T cells enriched from blood (not recorded which). The rearrangement links TRBV5-1 to TRBJ2-1; TRBD2 agrees at 10 bases. The CDR3 nucleotides read TGCGCCAGCAGCTTGGACCTAGCGGGAGAATGGACTGAGCAGTTCTTC. It yields the protein CASSLDLAGEWTEQFF.